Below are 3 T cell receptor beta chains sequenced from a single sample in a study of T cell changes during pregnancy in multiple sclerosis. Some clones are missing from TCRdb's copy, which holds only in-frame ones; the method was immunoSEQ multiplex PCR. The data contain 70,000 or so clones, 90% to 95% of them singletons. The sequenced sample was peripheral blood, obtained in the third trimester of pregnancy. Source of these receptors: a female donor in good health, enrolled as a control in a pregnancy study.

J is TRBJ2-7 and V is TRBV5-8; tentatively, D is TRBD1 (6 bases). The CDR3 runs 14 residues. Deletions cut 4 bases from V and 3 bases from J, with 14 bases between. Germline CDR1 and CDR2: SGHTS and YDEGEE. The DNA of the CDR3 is TGTGCCAGCAGCCCATGGGACACGATCTACGAGCAGTACTTC. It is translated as CASSPWDTIYEQYF.

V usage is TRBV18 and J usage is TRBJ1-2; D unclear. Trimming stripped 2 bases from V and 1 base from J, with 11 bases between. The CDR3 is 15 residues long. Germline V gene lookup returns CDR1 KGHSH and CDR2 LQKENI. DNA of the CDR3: TGTGCCAGCTCACCATGGGCGTTAAGTAACTATGGCTACACCTTC. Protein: CASSPWALSNYGYTF.

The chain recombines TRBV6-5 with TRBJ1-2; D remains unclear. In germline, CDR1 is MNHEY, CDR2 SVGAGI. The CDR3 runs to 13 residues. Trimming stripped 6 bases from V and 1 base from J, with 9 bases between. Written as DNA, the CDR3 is TGTGCCAGCAGGGCCCATAATAACTATGGCTACACCTTC. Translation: CASRAHNNYGYTF.